This T cell receptor (beta chain) was sequenced during a study of molecular identifiers for immune sequencing clone quantification. TCRdb passed the PCR reads through MiXCR, listing each CDR3 protein once. The repertoire has approximately 90,000 distinct CDR3 sequences, roughly a fifth of them found once; the top ten carry more than 0.85%. A CD8+CD4-CCR7+CD45RA+ phenotype served as the sorting definition for naive CD8 T cells. Only a few counts were recorded for this clonotype. There are 15 residues in the CDR3. Germline V gives CDR1 LGHNA, CDR2 YSLEER. J gave up 8 bases and V 2 bases, and 7 bases lay outside the gene matches.

This chain uses TRBV4-3 with TRBJ2-2; 8 bases align to TRBD1. Sequencing was performed on naive CD8+ T cells from blood, with Jurkat cell RNA spiked in. The subset denotes: FACS-sorted CD8+CD4-CCR7+CD45RA+ naive T cells. The sequence was obtained from a human donor in good health. Some libraries in this study had Jurkat cell RNA spiked in. The CDR3 sequence: CASSQSQGAIGELFF. CDR3 DNA: TGCGCCAGCAGCCAAAGTCAGGGGGCGATAGGGGAGCTGTTTTTT.